The sequence of this T cell receptor (beta chain) was determined in a study of response to subunit inactivated influenza vaccine. TCRdb independently ran MiXCR on the RT-PCR reads; one entry per CDR3 protein. Of roughly 540,000 distinct CDR3 sequences detected, 20% to 25% appear once; the ten largest clones hold 2.5% to 3.5%. The sample was also reused in another study, on T cells expressing NK-cell markers. That source adds: Making the TCR beta cDNA relied on 5'RACE template switching with UMIs. In sorted CD3+CD56+NKG2C+, CD3+CD56+NKG2C- and CD3+CD56-NKG2C+ T cells, TCR beta repertoires were obtained. The study sequenced eight donors, seven HCMV-seropositive and one seronegative. Four of the donors also had these clonotypes leading their CD3+CD56-NKG2C+ fraction.

The clonotype was recovered from a man in his forties or fifties who received an inactivated influenza vaccine. Source: CD4+ T cells sorted from PBMCs, taken approximately 13 days after vaccination.

The CDR3 reads CASSLTGARAGGGYTF. The CDR3, as DNA: TGTGCCAGCAGTTTGACGGGAGCCCGAGCAGGGGGTGGCTACACCTTC. This chain joins TRBV12-3 or TRBV12-4 and TRBJ1-2, with TRBD1 identical over 7 bases. There are 16 residues in the CDR3. Germline trimming cut 3 bases from V and 7 bases from J; bases unmatched to any gene: 14.